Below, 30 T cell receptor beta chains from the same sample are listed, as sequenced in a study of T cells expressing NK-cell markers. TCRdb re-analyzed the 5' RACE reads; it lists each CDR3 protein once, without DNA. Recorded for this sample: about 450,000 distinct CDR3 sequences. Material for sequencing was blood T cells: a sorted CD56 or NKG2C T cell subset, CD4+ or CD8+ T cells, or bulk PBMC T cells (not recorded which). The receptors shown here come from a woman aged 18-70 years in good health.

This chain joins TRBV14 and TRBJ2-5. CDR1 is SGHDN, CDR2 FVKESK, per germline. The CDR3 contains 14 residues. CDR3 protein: CASSQVGWQETQYF.

This chain's CDR3 is CASSLVRADEAFF. The V gene is TRBV11-2, the J gene TRBJ1-1. Germline V gene sequence: CDR1 SGHAT, CDR2 FQNNGV. The CDR3 contains 13 residues.

CDR3 residues: CASSQDGAYGYTF. The rearrangement joins TRBV5-1 to TRBJ1-2. This CDR3 is 13 amino acids long. Germline V gives CDR1 SGHRS, CDR2 YFSETQ. The whole variable domain, filled in from reference TRBV5-1 and TRBJ1-2, reads KAGVTQTPRYLIKTRGQQVTLSCSPISGHRSVSWYQQTPGQGLQFLFEYFSETQRNKGNFPGRFSGRQFSNSRSEMNVSTLELGDSALYLCASSQDGAYGYTFGSGTRLTVV.

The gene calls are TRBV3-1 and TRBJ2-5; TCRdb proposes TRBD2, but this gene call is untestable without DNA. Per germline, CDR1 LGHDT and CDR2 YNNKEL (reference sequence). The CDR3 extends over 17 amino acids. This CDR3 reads CASSQDRLAGPQETQYF.

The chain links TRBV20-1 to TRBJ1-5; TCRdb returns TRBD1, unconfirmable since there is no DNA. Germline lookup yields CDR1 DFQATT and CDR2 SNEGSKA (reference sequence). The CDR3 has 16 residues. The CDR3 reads CSARDPVGRDNQPQHF.

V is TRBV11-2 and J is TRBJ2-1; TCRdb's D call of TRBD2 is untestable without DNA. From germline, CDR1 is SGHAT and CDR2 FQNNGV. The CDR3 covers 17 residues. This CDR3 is CASSLDTAGGNYNEQFF.

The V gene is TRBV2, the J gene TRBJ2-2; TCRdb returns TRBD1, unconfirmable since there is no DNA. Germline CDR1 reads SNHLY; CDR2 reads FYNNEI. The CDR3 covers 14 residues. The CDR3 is CASHPGQGTGELFF.

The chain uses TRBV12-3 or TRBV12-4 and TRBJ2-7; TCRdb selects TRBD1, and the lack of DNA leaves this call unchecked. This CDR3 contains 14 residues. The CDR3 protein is CASAHDRAYYEQYF.

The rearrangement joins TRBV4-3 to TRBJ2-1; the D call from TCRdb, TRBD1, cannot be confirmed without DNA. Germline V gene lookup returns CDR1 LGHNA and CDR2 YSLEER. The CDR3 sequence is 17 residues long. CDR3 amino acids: CASSQAPMSFRGNEQFF.

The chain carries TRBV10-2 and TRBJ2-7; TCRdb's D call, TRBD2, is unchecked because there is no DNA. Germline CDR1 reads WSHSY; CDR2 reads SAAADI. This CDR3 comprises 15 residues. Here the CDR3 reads CASSERASGAYEQYF.

The CDR3 sequence is CASSTGTESAYEQYF. V and J are TRBV7-2 and TRBJ2-7; the D gene TCRdb calls, TRBD1, cannot be checked with no DNA. Germline CDR1 reads SGHTA; CDR2 reads FQGNSA. This CDR3 region has 15 residues.

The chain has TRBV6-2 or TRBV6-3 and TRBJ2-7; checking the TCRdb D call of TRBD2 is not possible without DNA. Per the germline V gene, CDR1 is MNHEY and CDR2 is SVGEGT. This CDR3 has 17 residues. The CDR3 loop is CASKTLAGGPSVDEQYF.

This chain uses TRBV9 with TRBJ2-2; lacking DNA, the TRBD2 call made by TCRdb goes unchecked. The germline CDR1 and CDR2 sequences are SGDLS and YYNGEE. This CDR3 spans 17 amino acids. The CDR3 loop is CASSVSLAGTNTGELFF.

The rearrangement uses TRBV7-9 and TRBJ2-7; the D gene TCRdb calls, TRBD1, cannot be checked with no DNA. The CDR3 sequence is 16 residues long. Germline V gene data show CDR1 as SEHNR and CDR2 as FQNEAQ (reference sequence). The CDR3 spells CASSHPGTGASYEQYF.

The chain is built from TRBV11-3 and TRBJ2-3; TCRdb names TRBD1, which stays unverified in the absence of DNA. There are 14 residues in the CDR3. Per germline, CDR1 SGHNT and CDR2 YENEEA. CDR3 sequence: CASSSAGPTDTQYF.

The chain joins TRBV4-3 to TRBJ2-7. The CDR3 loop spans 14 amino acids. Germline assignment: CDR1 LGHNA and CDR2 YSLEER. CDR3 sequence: CASSQEVRTYEQYF.

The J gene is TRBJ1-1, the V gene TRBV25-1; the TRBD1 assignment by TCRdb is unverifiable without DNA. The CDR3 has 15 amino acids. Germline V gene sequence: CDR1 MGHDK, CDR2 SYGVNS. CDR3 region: CASSKEQGWSTEAFF.

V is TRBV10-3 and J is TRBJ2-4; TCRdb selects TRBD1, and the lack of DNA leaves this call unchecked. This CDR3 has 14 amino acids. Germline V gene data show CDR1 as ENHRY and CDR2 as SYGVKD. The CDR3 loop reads CAISVGGRGDIQYF.

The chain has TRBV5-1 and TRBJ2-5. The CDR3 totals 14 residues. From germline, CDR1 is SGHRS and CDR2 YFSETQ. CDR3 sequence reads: CASSLAGIQETQYF. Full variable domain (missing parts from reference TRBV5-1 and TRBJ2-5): KAGVTQTPRYLIKTRGQQVTLSCSPISGHRSVSWYQQTPGQGLQFLFEYFSETQRNKGNFPGRFSGRQFSNSRSEMNVSTLELGDSALYLCASSLAGIQETQYFGPGTRLLVL.

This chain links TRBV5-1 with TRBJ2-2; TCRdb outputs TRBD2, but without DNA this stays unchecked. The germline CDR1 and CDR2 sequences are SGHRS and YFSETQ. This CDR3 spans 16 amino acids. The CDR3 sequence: CASSPPGSGVTGELFF.

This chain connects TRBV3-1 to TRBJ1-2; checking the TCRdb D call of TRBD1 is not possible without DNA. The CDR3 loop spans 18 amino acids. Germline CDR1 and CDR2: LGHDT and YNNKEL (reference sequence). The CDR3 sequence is CASSQASLSGWTDYGYTF.

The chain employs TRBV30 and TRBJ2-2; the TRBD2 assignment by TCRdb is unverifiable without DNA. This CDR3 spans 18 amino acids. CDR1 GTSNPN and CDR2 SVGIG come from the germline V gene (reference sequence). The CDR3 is CAWSPKPGPIYPTGELFF.

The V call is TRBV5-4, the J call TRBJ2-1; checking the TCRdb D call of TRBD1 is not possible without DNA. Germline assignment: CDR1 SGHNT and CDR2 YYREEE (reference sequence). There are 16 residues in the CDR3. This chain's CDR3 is CASSRGGSDSYNEQFF.

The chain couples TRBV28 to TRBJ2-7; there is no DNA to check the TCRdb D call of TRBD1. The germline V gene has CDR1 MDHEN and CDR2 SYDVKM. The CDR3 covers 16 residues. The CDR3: CASSPPLAGGAYEQYF.

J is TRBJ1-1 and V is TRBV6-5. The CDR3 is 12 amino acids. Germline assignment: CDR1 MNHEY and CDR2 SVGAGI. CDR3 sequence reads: CASRLRNTEAFF.

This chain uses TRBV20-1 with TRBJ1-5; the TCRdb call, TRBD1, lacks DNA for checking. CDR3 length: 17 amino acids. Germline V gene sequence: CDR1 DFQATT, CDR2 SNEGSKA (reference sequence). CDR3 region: CSASGRTGQYSNQPQHF.

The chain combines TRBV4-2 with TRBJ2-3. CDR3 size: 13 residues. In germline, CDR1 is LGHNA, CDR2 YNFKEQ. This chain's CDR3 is CASSQGDWDTQYF.

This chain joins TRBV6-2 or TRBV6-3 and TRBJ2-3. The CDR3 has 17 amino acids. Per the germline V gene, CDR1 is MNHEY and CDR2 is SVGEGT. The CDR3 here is CASRLRMDRQEPDTQYF.

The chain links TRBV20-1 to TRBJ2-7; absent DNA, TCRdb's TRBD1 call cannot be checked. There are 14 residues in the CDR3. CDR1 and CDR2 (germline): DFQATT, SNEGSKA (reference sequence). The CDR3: CSASDRVRSYEQYF.

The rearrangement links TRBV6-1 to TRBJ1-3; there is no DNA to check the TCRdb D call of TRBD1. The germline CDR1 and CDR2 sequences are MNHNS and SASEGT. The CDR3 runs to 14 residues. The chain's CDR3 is CASSRQGAGNTIYF.